A single sample is the source of the 8 T cell receptor beta chains below, sequenced in a study of cytotoxic CD8 clonotypes in ibrutinib-treated CLL. Method: immunoSEQ multiplex PCR; TCRdb's copy keeps in-frame clones and lacks some. This table has over 150,000 clones, over 60% appearing once. This sample comprised PBMCs, obtained after 24 months of ibrutinib treatment. The receptors were sampled from a human donor with chronic lymphocytic leukemia.

J is TRBJ2-1 and V is TRBV5-4; 10 nucleotides line up with TRBD2. The CDR3 has 17 residues. Germline V gene lookup returns CDR1 SGHNT and CDR2 YYREEE (reference sequence). The junction had 5 bases not matched to a gene; V was cut back by 2 bases and J by 0 bases. The CDR3 sequence: CASSFPSGGSSYNEQFF. CDR3 DNA: TGTGCCAGCAGCTTCCCTAGCGGGGGCAGCTCCTACAATGAGCAGTTCTTC.

This clone has more than one count but fewer than ten. V is TRBV27 and J is TRBJ1-1; no firm D call. The ends were cut back, 5 bases at V and 4 bases at J, with 14 bases in the middle. CDR1 is MNHEY and CDR2 is SMNVEV in the germline V gene (reference sequence). CDR3 size: 14 residues. The CDR3 nucleotides are TGTGCCAGCAGTCTTCATTTTCGAGGCACTGAAGCTTTCTTT. Protein: CASSLHFRGTEAFF.

V and J are TRBV9 and TRBJ2-1; 7 bases align to TRBD2. The germline V gene has CDR1 SGDLS and CDR2 YYNGEE. The CDR3 is 15 residues long. Trimming took 5 bases from V and 7 from J; bases not matched to a gene: 12. CDR3 DNA sequence: TGTGCCAGCAGTGAGGCTAGCGGACGTGGGAATGAGCAGTTCTTC. It specifies CASSEASGRGNEQFF.

This clone was counted once. The chain joins TRBV25-1 to TRBJ2-2; no definite D call. The V end was cut by 4 bases, the J end by 0 bases, with 6 bases between. The CDR3 loop spans 14 amino acids. Germline V gene lookup returns CDR1 MGHDK and CDR2 SYGVNS. The CDR3 spells CASSVRANTGELFF. The CDR3 nucleotides are TGTGCCAGCAGTGTTCGGGCGAACACCGGGGAGCTGTTTTTT.

V and J are TRBV30 and TRBJ1-2; D is undetermined. Trimming left V 1 base short and J 4 bases short, with 7 bases between. The CDR3 has 12 amino acids. From germline, CDR1 is GTSNPN and CDR2 SVGIG (reference sequence). The CDR3 loop is CAWSGPVYGYTF. CDR3 bases: TGTGCCTGGAGTGGTCCGGTCTATGGCTACACCTTC.

The chain carries TRBV9 and TRBJ2-3, with D unclear. CDR3 length: 13 amino acids. The germline V gene has CDR1 SGDLS and CDR2 YYNGEE. The V end was cut by 1 base, the J end by 5 bases, with 8 bases between. In DNA, the CDR3 is TGTGCCAGCAGCGTAAACTTGGGAGATACGCAGTATTTT. This codes for CASSVNLGDTQYF.

The chain employs TRBV5-6 and TRBJ2-7; 8 bases align to TRBD2. Trimming at V came to 1 base and at J to 4 bases, leaving 7 bases not matched to a gene. There are 15 residues in the CDR3. Germline CDR1 is SGHDT and CDR2 is YYEEEE. The CDR3 DNA reads TGTGCCAGCAGCTTGACTAGCGGAGATATGTACGAGCAGTACTTC. It codes for CASSLTSGDMYEQYF.

This sequence joins TRBV6-4 and TRBJ1-1; no clear D gene. Looked up from germline, CDR1 is MRHNA and CDR2 is SNTAGT. Deletions cut 3 bases from V and 0 bases from J, with 8 bases between. The CDR3 length is 14 residues. DNA of the CDR3: TGTGCCAGCAGTGAAGCAGCAATGAACACTGAAGCTTTCTTT. Its translation is CASSEAAMNTEAFF.